Below, 27 T cell receptor beta chains from the same sample are listed, as sequenced in a study of T cell repertoires in cytomegalovirus infection. TCRdb itself ran the reads through MiXCR, one entry per CDR3 protein. The data contain 650,000 to 900,000 distinct CDR3 sequences, over 25% of them seen just once; the ten biggest clones take up roughly an eighth. These receptors have no known antigen. The sample here was cultured CD8+ T cells from PBMCs, taken from culture after CMV antigen stimulation. The source is a human donor in good health (CMV status not recorded). Some clones in this sample may be carry-over from other donors' samples.

The sample holds many counts of this clonotype. This chain joins TRBV7-9 and TRBJ2-1; the D is unclear. Trimming pared 1 base from V and 5 bases from J, leaving 3 bases between. Germline-derived CDR1 and CDR2 are SEHNR and FQNEAQ (reference sequence). The CDR3 sequence is 12 residues long. The CDR3 region has the DNA TGTGCCAGCAGCTTAGGGAACAATGAGCAGTTCTTC. Encoded protein: CASSLGNNEQFF. The full variable domain, its missing parts supplied by reference TRBV7-9 and TRBJ2-1, is DTGVSQNPRHKITKRGQNVTFRCDPISEHNRLYWYRQTLGQGPEFLTYFQNEAQLEKSRLLSDRFSAERPKGSFSTLEIQRTEQGDSAMYLCASSLGNNEQFFGPGTRLTVL.

The chain carries TRBV4-3 and TRBJ1-4; the D is unclear. The CDR3 totals 15 residues. Germline V gene lookup returns CDR1 LGHNA and CDR2 YSLEER. Trimming cost V 2 bases and J 3 bases, with 10 bases left between them. The CDR3 DNA sequence: TGCGCCAGCAGCCAATCGTTCGGACCTAATGAAAAACTGTTTTTT. This gives the protein CASSQSFGPNEKLFF.

For this clonotype: A read error may be the cause here, since a much bigger clone is one base away. V and J are TRBV7-6 and TRBJ1-4; D may be TRBD1 (5 bases). In germline, CDR1 is SGHVS, CDR2 FNYEAQ. This CDR3 spans 17 amino acids. The CDR3 sequence is CVSSLFETGPRNEKLFF. The CDR3, as DNA: TGTGTCAGCAGCTTATTTGAAACAGGACCGCGTAATGAAAAACTGTTTTTT.

This clonotype was found a few times. This chain connects TRBV6-5 to TRBJ1-2, with D possibly TRBD1 on 5 matching bases. Germline V CDR1 and CDR2: MNHEY, SVGAGI. The CDR3 totals 15 residues. Trimming took 5 bases from V and 3 from J, leaving 16 bases between them. Written as DNA, the CDR3 is TGTGCCAGCAGTCGCTCCAGAGGCAGGGACTATGGCTACACCTTC. Encoded protein: CASSRSRGRDYGYTF.

A few counts support this clonotype. The genes are TRBV6-5 and TRBJ1-1; D perhaps matches TRBD1 (5 bases). Germline CDR1 reads MNHEY; CDR2 reads SVGAGI. This CDR3 is 14 amino acids long. V was clipped by 4 bases and J by 4 bases, with 13 bases between them. The CDR3 loop is CASSFRGSLTEAFF. DNA for the CDR3: TGTGCCAGCAGTTTCCGGGGCTCCCTCACTGAAGCTTTCTTT.

Comment on this clonotype: A much larger clonotype is one base distant, so this may be a read error. The chain recombines TRBV7-6 with TRBJ1-1; D is unclear. V was shortened by 3 bases and J by 4 bases, with 18 bases between the two germline ends. The V gene's germline CDR1 is SGHVS and CDR2 FNYEAQ. This CDR3 is built from 16 residues. CDR3 nucleotides: TGTGCCAGCAGCTTTGCGTCGAGCGCCTCGAGCACTGAAGCTTTCTTT. Its translation: CASSFASSASSTEAFF.

The table lists this clonotype with a few counts. The chain is built from TRBV2 and TRBJ2-4; TRBD1 aligns across 7 bases. Germline CDR1 and CDR2: SNHLY and FYNNEI. The V segment lost 4 bases and the J segment 4 bases; nucleotides outside the gene matches: 4. The CDR3 is 14 residues long. CDR3 nucleotides: TGTGCCAGCAGTGGGGACAGCGGTAAAAACATTCAGTACTTC. Its protein is CASSGDSGKNIQYF. The complete variable domain, with remaining parts taken from reference TRBV2 and TRBJ2-4, reads EPEVTQTPSHQVTQMGQEVILRCVPISNHLYFYWYRQILGQKVEFLVSFYNNEISEKSEIFDDQFSVERPDGSNFTLKIRSTKLEDSAMYFCASSGDSGKNIQYFGAGTRLSVL.

The chain links TRBV5-1 to TRBJ1-1; possibly TRBD1 for D (5 bases). Germline V gene data show CDR1 as SGHRS and CDR2 as YFSETQ. This CDR3 region has 15 residues. Trimming pared 2 bases from V and 5 bases from J, leaving 16 bases between. The CDR3: CASSLGSGGWTEAFF. CDR3 in DNA: TGCGCCAGCAGCTTAGGTTCGGGGGGGTGGACTGAAGCTTTCTTT.

This clonotype has a handful of counts. The J gene is TRBJ2-1, the V gene TRBV27; 7 nucleotides align to TRBD1. Germline V lookup: CDR1 MNHEY, CDR2 SMNVEV (reference sequence). With 5 bases clipped from V and 12 bases from J, the junction kept 10 bases outside the gene matches. The CDR3 extends over 13 amino acids. CDR3 sequence reads: CASSPRQGRGQFF. CDR3 DNA: TGTGCCAGCAGTCCGCGACAGGGTAGAGGGCAGTTCTTC.

The chain is built from TRBV20-1 and TRBJ2-5, with TRBD2 identical over 11 bases. The CDR3 has 18 amino acids. V lost 0 bases to trimming and J lost 5 bases; unmatched junction nucleotides: 14. Germline V gives CDR1 DFQATT, CDR2 SNEGSKA (reference sequence). DNA of the CDR3: TGCAGTGCTAGAGATGTGAGATCTAGCGGGGGGCGGGGGGAGACCCAGTACTTC. This sequence encodes CSARDVRSSGGRGETQYF.

V is TRBV6-5 and J is TRBJ2-7; 9 bases map to TRBD2. CDR1 is MNHEY and CDR2 is SVGAGI in the germline V gene. The CDR3 sequence is 12 residues long. Written as DNA, the CDR3 is TGTGTCTCCGGGGCGGGGGGGCACGAGCAGTACTTC. This encodes CVSGAGGHEQYF.

The V gene is TRBV15, the J gene TRBJ2-2; 7 bases fit TRBD2. There are 17 residues in the CDR3. Germline CDR1 and CDR2: LNHNV and YYDKDF (reference sequence). The J segment lost 5 bases and the V segment lost 0 bases, leaving 9 bases of the junction unmatched. The CDR3 sequence: CATSREVAGVPTGELFF. In DNA form, the CDR3 reads TGTGCCACCAGCAGAGAGGTGGCGGGAGTCCCAACCGGGGAGCTGTTTTTT.

This clonotype has only a few counts. The chain has TRBV6-5 and TRBJ1-1; maybe TRBD1 (5 bases). Trimming took off 2 bases at V and 1 base at J, with 11 bases between the two ends. The CDR3 is made up of 15 amino acids. CDR1 and CDR2 from the germline V gene are MNHEY and SVGAGI. The CDR3 DNA is TGTGCCAGCAGTTACACATCGACAGCGAACACTGAAGCTTTCTTT. This codes for CASSYTSTANTEAFF.

V usage is TRBV4-3 and J usage is TRBJ1-1; tentatively, D is TRBD1 (5 bases). The V gene's germline CDR1 is LGHNA and CDR2 YSLEER. The CDR3 sequence is 16 residues long. V was trimmed by 1 base and J by 3 bases, leaving 15 bases between them. This CDR3 reads CASSQAPGTADTEAFF. Written as DNA, the CDR3 is TGCGCCAGCAGCCAAGCTCCCGGGACTGCGGACACTGAAGCTTTCTTT.

At least ten counts were recorded for this clonotype. The V gene is TRBV11-2, the J gene TRBJ2-3; TRBD2 agrees at 9 bases. The germline gives CDR1 SGHAT, CDR2 FQNNGV. With 1 base clipped from V and 4 bases from J, the junction kept 3 bases outside the gene matches. CDR3 length: 15 residues. This CDR3 is CASSLGASGADTQYF. In DNA, the CDR3 is TGTGCCAGCAGCTTAGGGGCTAGCGGGGCAGATACGCAGTATTTT.

This clonotype was recorded a few times. The gene calls are TRBV14 and TRBJ1-1; tentative D call: TRBD1 (5 bases). CDR1 SGHDN and CDR2 FVKESK come from the germline V gene. The V end was cut by 2 bases, the J end by 6 bases, with 16 bases between. The CDR3 covers 15 residues. CDR3 DNA: TGTGCCAGCAGCCAATCCCCCCGGGGGGGAGCTGAAGCTTTCTTT. Its translation is CASSQSPRGGAEAFF.

The V gene is TRBV7-9, the J gene TRBJ2-4; the D call may be TRBD1 or TRBD2 (5 bases each). This CDR3 is built from 18 residues. Trimming removed 2 bases from V and 6 bases from J, with 23 bases in between. The germline V gene encodes CDR1 SEHNR and CDR2 FQNEAQ (reference sequence). CDR3 sequence reads: CASSLRWDPQEGGNIQYF. The CDR3 nucleotides are TGTGCCAGCAGCTTAAGGTGGGACCCCCAGGAAGGAGGAAACATTCAGTACTTC.

The chain recombines TRBV27 with TRBJ2-7; TRBD2 matches at 11 bases. With V trimmed by 6 bases and J by 3 bases, 7 bases remained unmatched. Germline V CDR1 and CDR2: MNHEY, SMNVEV (reference sequence). The CDR3 is 15 residues long. CDR3 sequence (DNA): TGTGCCAGCAGGTTGAGCGGGACTAGCGGCTACGAGCAGTACTTC. Amino acid sequence: CASRLSGTSGYEQYF.

This clonotype occurred a few times. The chain combines TRBV10-3 with TRBJ2-1; 10 positions match TRBD2. The V gene end was trimmed by 4 bases and the J gene end by 0 bases; junction bases not matched to a gene: 12. The CDR3 sequence is 19 residues long. Germline values: CDR1 ENHRY, CDR2 SYGVKD. This chain's CDR3 is CAISGGGLAGDPSYNEQFF. The CDR3 DNA sequence: TGTGCCATCAGTGGGGGGGGGCTAGCGGGGGATCCCTCCTACAATGAGCAGTTCTTC.

This clonotype was observed a few times. The V call is TRBV7-6, the J call TRBJ2-1; TRBD2 might be the D (7 bases). Germline V gene sequence: CDR1 SGHVS, CDR2 FNYEAQ. The ends were cut back, 0 bases at V and 4 bases at J, with 13 bases in the middle. The CDR3 totals 16 residues. CDR3 sequence (DNA): TGTGCCAGCAGCTTAGCGGGGGGGCCTTATTACAATGAGCAGTTCTTC. Protein: CASSLAGGPYYNEQFF.

This clonotype has only a few counts. The chain has TRBV19 and TRBJ2-3, with D perhaps matching TRBD1 (6 bases). V dropped 5 bases and J dropped 1 base, with 13 bases sitting between them. The CDR3 is made up of 15 amino acids. Germline V gene sequence: CDR1 LNHDA, CDR2 SQIVND (reference sequence). CDR3 in DNA: TGTGCCAGTAGTCGTTCAGGGGTCCGCACAGATACGCAGTATTTT. Translating gives CASSRSGVRTDTQYF.

V usage is TRBV14 and J usage is TRBJ2-1, with unresolved D. The germline V gene encodes CDR1 SGHDN and CDR2 FVKESK. There are 16 residues in the CDR3. The ends were cut back, 0 bases at V and 2 bases at J, with 11 bases in the middle. CDR3 loop: CASSQEGTRAYNEQFF. The CDR3 DNA follows: TGTGCCAGCAGCCAAGAAGGAACTCGGGCCTACAATGAGCAGTTCTTC. Drawing the rest from reference TRBV14 and TRBJ2-1, the complete variable domain is EAGVTQFPSHSVIEKGQTVTLRCDPISGHDNLYWYRRVMGKEIKFLLHFVKESKQDESGMPNNRFLAERTGGTYSTLKVQPAELEDSGVYFCASSQEGTRAYNEQFFGPGTRLTVL.

The J gene is TRBJ2-7, the V gene TRBV28; D is unresolved. The germline V gene has CDR1 MDHEN and CDR2 SYDVKM. Trimming removed 1 base at V and 4 bases at J, with 5 bases between. CDR3 length: 12 residues. The CDR3 spells CASSLYGYEQYV. The CDR3 DNA reads TGTGCCAGCAGTTTATACGGTTACGAGCAGTACGTC.

V gene TRBV7-9 combines with J gene TRBJ2-7, with D possibly called TRBD1 or TRBD2 (5 bases each). In germline, CDR1 is SEHNR, CDR2 FQNEAQ (reference sequence). V lost 8 bases, J lost 3 bases, and 8 bases lay in between. The CDR3 spans 11 residues. The CDR3 protein is CASGTGYEQYF. The CDR3, as DNA: TGTGCCAGCGGGACGGGCTACGAGCAGTACTTC.

This clonotype was observed many times. The V call is TRBV7-2, the J call TRBJ1-5; TRBD1 agrees at 8 bases. V trimming: 2 bases; J trimming: 0 bases; junction bases outside the gene matches: 3. CDR1 SGHTA and CDR2 FQGNSA come from the germline V gene. This CDR3 is built from 16 residues. CDR3: CASSLQTGASNQPQHF. The CDR3 DNA is TGTGCCAGCAGCTTACAGACAGGGGCTAGCAATCAGCCCCAGCATTTT.

This clonotype occurred a few times. V gene TRBV4-3 combines with J gene TRBJ2-5; 10 bases fit TRBD2. Germline lookup yields CDR1 LGHNA and CDR2 YSLEER. V dropped 1 base and J dropped 7; count of bases not matched to a gene: 9. The CDR3 runs to 16 residues. The CDR3 region has the DNA TGCGCCAGCAGCCAAGCGACTAGCGGGCCTTGGGGGACCCAGTACTTC. Its protein product is CASSQATSGPWGTQYF.

The J gene is TRBJ2-7, the V gene TRBV20-1, with a tentative D call TRBD2 (7 bases). The CDR3 is made up of 14 amino acids. The V end lost 0 bases, the J end lost 5 bases, and 14 bases lay between the germline ends. Germline V gene lookup returns CDR1 DFQATT and CDR2 SNEGSKA (reference sequence). The chain's CDR3 is CSARDLTGGHEQYF. The CDR3 bases are TGCAGTGCTAGAGATCTTACGGGGGGCCACGAGCAGTACTTC.